This record looks at one T cell receptor (beta chain) sequence and its context. Its antigen is unknown. These data originate in a study of CD8 T cells in ankylosing spondylitis. Findings of the study overall: Past studies reported some motif variants in reactive arthritis synovial fluid and blood. Under 10 highly homologous variants formed a TCR beta motif that appeared characteristic of ankylosing spondylitis blood.

Trimming removed 1 base at V and 5 bases at J, with 15 bases between. The CDR3 runs to 15 residues. In germline, CDR1 is LNHDA, CDR2 SQIVND (reference sequence). Researchers built TCR beta libraries using quantitative 5'-RACE with molecular barcodes. A single record per CDR3 protein comes from TCRdb applying MiXCR to the 5' RACE reads. This repertoire shows about 220,000 distinct CDR3 sequences, about 7% found once; its top ten account for 11% to 15%. This TCR was sampled from a male donor with ankylosing spondylitis. Sequenced sample: blood, either unsorted or a sorted T cell fraction (not recorded which). V and J are TRBV19 and TRBJ2-7; D is unresolved. The chain's CDR3 is CASSIGNYLSDEQYF. The CDR3 DNA reads as TGTGCCAGTAGTATAGGAAACTACCTGTCGGACGAGCAGTACTTC.